This paragraph covers one T cell receptor beta chain sequence. The sample holds a few counts of this clonotype. No antigen is known for it. One end of the junction varies from germline; a read error may be responsible. From its cysteine to its phenylalanine, the CDR3 spans 15 amino acids. Only the CDR3 DNA is retained, 45 bases long and in frame from the first base. The data derive from a study of early T cells in non-severe SARS-CoV-2 infection (dated by TCRdb to the early 2020s). At the level of the whole study: Because TCR sequencing relied on bulk RNA taken from unsorted whole blood, pairing of alpha and beta chains was not possible. General findings and caveats noted by the study authors: VDJdb matching was skewed toward anti-spike CD8 responses and likely underestimated virus-specific expansions, missing private and CD4 specificities.

Libraries came from 5' RACE. The instrument was a NextSeq 500. Unique molecular identifiers were attached to individual cDNA molecules in the TCR library protocol so that sequencing error and PCR bias could be corrected. Sequencing covered both TCR alpha and beta chains, and within each sample the abundances of alpha and beta sequences were tightly co-correlated. The original methods were these. Decombinator V4 was used to annotate the V gene, J gene and CDR3 of the TCR sequences. TCRs were defined as expanded if a significant change between any two time points was detected under a Poisson model with p below 0.0001. TCR abundances were normalised to the total number of TCRs sequenced per sample and were expressed as counts per million. MAIT TCRs were defined by TRAV1-2 paired with TRAJ12, TRAJ20 or TRAJ33, and iNKT TCRs by TRAV10 paired with TRAJ18. VDJdb, accessed 1 November 2021, was searched for CMV, EBV and SARS-CoV-2 annotated TCRs, excluding TCRs annotated for multiple antigens. Starting from the raw public reads, TCRdb applied fastp trimming at Q25, assembled clones with MiXCR and retained in-frame beta chains. Rows merge per CDR3 protein into single entries with the most common DNA and genes. TCRdb's processing, not the authors', yielded these V and J calls. The sample yields just under 90,000 distinct CDR3 sequences; over 13% were counted once. The top ten constitute approximately 7.5% of the sample.

Set within a cohort of healthcare workers in London, UK, this nested case-control study involved weekly PCR testing of nasopharyngeal swabs along with blood sampling. Healthcare workers were recruited during the week of the UK lockdown, between 23 and 31 March 2020, and followed weekly for up to about 15 weeks. The chain is encoded by TRBV12-3 or TRBV12-4 joined to TRBJ2-7, with no D gene named confidently. Sample: whole blood. The source is an adult who was a healthcare worker with PCR-confirmed SARS-CoV-2 infection or an uninfected control (not recorded which). The CDR3 reads CASSPQRTIYYEQYF. The bases are TGTGCCAGCAGTCCGCAAAGGACGATCTACTACGAACAGTACTTC.